These 27 T cell receptor beta chains originate from one sample sequenced in a study of OX40 agonist ivuxolimab in advanced cancers. Data came from immunoSEQ multiplex PCR; TCRdb stores just in-frame clones and leaves some out. The profile covers 53,000 or so clones, with approximately 91% appearing a single time and about 1.5% taken by the ten largest. Sequencing used CD4+ or CD8+ T cells sorted from blood, obtained in a trial of the OX40 agonist ivuxolimab. Receptor source: an adult with an advanced solid tumor such as melanoma, head and neck, liver or kidney cancer.

In its sample, this clone was seen once. The chain has TRBV5-6 and TRBJ1-2; D unclear. The CDR3 is 15 residues long. Germline assignment: CDR1 SGHDT and CDR2 YYEEEE. V was pared by 3 bases and J by 6 bases, with 18 bases between. The CDR3 DNA reads TGTGCCAGCAGCTCCGTTAGGGTATCATCCGATGGCTACACCTTC. Encoded protein: CASSSVRVSSDGYTF.

The chain carries TRBV18 and TRBJ1-1; D is ambiguous. The V and J ends lost 8 bases and 1 base respectively, with 11 bases between them. CDR1 KGHSH and CDR2 LQKENI come from the germline V gene. The CDR3 has 13 amino acids. The CDR3 sequence is CASQDKQNTEAFF. DNA for the CDR3: TGTGCCAGCCAAGACAAACAGAACACTGAAGCTTTCTTT. The variable domain in full, with the rest retrieved from reference TRBV18 and TRBJ1-1, is NAGVMQNPRHLVRRRGQEARLRCSPMKGHSHVYWYRQLPEEGLKFMVYLQKENIIDESGMPKERFSAEFPKEGPSILRIQQVVRGDSAAYFCASQDKQNTEAFFGQGTRLTVV.

DNA for the CDR3: TGTGCCAGCAGTGCCACTCTAGCGTCTAGCACAGATACGCAGTATTTT. Translating gives CASSATLASSTDTQYF. The chain recombines TRBV25-1 with TRBJ2-3; a weak D match, TRBD2 (6 bases). V was shortened by 4 bases and J by 0 bases, with 14 bases between the two germline ends. Germline CDR1 is MGHDK and CDR2 is SYGVNS. The CDR3 is made up of 16 amino acids.

A word on this clone: The same CDR3 can be traced to other DNA sequences in this sample. The V call is TRBV6-4, the J call TRBJ1-1, with D unresolved. The germline CDR1 and CDR2 sequences are MRHNA and SNTAGT. The CDR3 extends over 14 amino acids. Trimming took off 4 bases at V and 1 base at J, with 10 bases between the two ends. The CDR3 here is CASSAVGGNTEAFF. The CDR3, as DNA: TGTGCCAGCAGTGCGGTAGGAGGGAACACTGAAGCTTTCTTT.

The chain couples TRBV11-2 to TRBJ2-1; D might be TRBD1 (5 bases). The CDR3 spans 14 residues. Trimming took off 0 bases at V and 5 bases at J, with 8 bases between the two ends. Germline lookup yields CDR1 SGHAT and CDR2 FQNNGV. The chain's CDR3 is CASSLDWGNNEQFF. The CDR3 nucleotides are TGTGCCAGCAGCTTAGATTGGGGCAACAATGAGCAGTTCTTC. Full variable domain (missing parts from reference TRBV11-2 and TRBJ2-1): EAGVAQSPRYKIIEKRQSVAFWCNPISGHATLYWYQQILGQGPKLLIQFQNNGVVDDSQLPKDRFSAERLKGVDSTLKIQPAKLEDSAVYLCASSLDWGNNEQFFGPGTRLTVL.

The chain links TRBV30 to TRBJ2-6; D might be TRBD1 (6 bases). The CDR3 runs 14 residues. The germline V and J ends were trimmed by 5 bases and 4 bases, with 12 bases remaining between them. Germline V gene data show CDR1 as GTSNPN and CDR2 as SVGIG (reference sequence). This CDR3 reads CAWAPGVGANVLTF. CDR3 in DNA: TGTGCCTGGGCTCCAGGGGTAGGGGCCAACGTCCTGACTTTC.

A remark on this clone: Other DNA sequences of this sample code for an identical CDR3. Here the CDR3 reads CASSYSQGANYGYTF. The CDR3, as DNA: TGTGCCAGCAGTTACTCCCAGGGAGCTAACTATGGCTACACCTTC. This chain connects TRBV6-5 to TRBJ1-2; maybe TRBD1 (5 bases). The germline V and J ends were trimmed by 0 bases and 0 bases, with 8 bases remaining between them. Germline V gives CDR1 MNHEY, CDR2 SVGAGI. This CDR3 spans 15 amino acids.

The chain uses TRBV2 and TRBJ1-1, with 7 bases aligning to TRBD1. J was trimmed by 0 bases and V by 7 bases; bases with no gene match: 14. Germline CDR1 SNHLY, CDR2 FYNNEI. The CDR3 is 17 residues long. CDR3 sequence: CASTPPQGGPLNTEAFF. In DNA form, the CDR3 reads TGTGCCAGCACCCCCCCGCAGGGGGGGCCTTTGAACACTGAAGCTTTCTTT. Full variable domain (remainder filled in from reference TRBV2 and TRBJ1-1): EPEVTQTPSHQVTQMGQEVILRCVPISNHLYFYWYRQILGQKVEFLVSFYNNEISEKSEIFDDQFSVERPDGSNFTLKIRSTKLEDSAMYFCASTPPQGGPLNTEAFFGQGTRLTVV.

This clone is medium-sized in the sample. The chain employs TRBV7-3 and TRBJ2-7; the D gene is possibly TRBD1 (6 bases). This CDR3 is built from 13 residues. CDR1 and CDR2 from the germline V gene are SGHTA and FQGTGA. Trimming cost V 1 base and J 7 bases, with 11 bases left between them. CDR3 in amino acids: CASSLMQGSEQYF. CDR3 bases: TGTGCCAGCAGCTTAATGCAGGGGTCAGAGCAGTACTTC.

This clone was recorded once. DNA of the CDR3: TGTGCCAGCAGCTTAGGGGACAGGGCTTGGGAGCAGTACTTC. Translation: CASSLGDRAWEQYF. The chain uses TRBV7-8 and TRBJ2-7, with 9 bases fitting TRBD1. CDR1 SGHVS and CDR2 FQNEAQ come from the germline V gene. Trimming cost V 1 base and J 7 bases; bases outside gene matches: 5. The CDR3 extends over 14 amino acids.

CDR3 loop: CASSKTGFGYTF. The CDR3 DNA reads TGTGCCAGCAGCAAGACAGGGTTTGGCTACACCTTC. The chain couples TRBV6-1 to TRBJ1-2; the match to TRBD1 covers 7 bases. The CDR3 is 12 residues long. Germline values: CDR1 MNHNS, CDR2 SASEGT. V was clipped by 6 bases and J by 7 bases; unmatched bases: 5.

The gene calls are TRBV5-6 and TRBJ1-2; maybe TRBD1 (5 bases). CDR1 and CDR2 from the germline V gene are SGHDT and YYEEEE. The length of the CDR3 is 14 residues. The germline V and J ends were trimmed by 0 bases and 3 bases, with 9 bases remaining between them. This chain's CDR3 is CASSLDQGDYGYTF. The CDR3, as DNA: TGTGCCAGCAGCTTGGATCAGGGAGACTATGGCTACACCTTC.

The chain links TRBV7-9 to TRBJ2-7; no clear D. The germline V gene encodes CDR1 SEHNR and CDR2 FQNEAQ (reference sequence). There are 12 residues in the CDR3. The V end was cut by 5 bases, the J end by 10 bases, with 15 bases between. The CDR3 nucleotides are TGTGCCAGCAGCCCCGGGCCCGATGTACAGTACTTC. Translated: CASSPGPDVQYF.

Here the CDR3 reads CASSVRRQSYEQYF. DNA of the CDR3: TGTGCCAGCAGCGTAAGACGCCAGTCCTACGAGCAGTACTTC. The chain links TRBV9 to TRBJ2-7; unclear D gene. This CDR3 is 14 amino acids long. CDR1 SGDLS and CDR2 YYNGEE come from the germline V gene. Deletions cut 1 base from V and 1 base from J, with 9 bases between.

The chain recombines TRBV6-1 with TRBJ2-3, with 9 bases identical to TRBD1. With V trimmed by 2 bases and J by 6 bases, 15 bases remained unmatched. Germline values: CDR1 MNHNS, CDR2 SASEGT. The length of the CDR3 is 18 residues. The CDR3 loop is CASSERTGGTGPGDTQYF. The CDR3 region has the DNA TGTGCCAGCAGTGAAAGGACAGGCGGGACAGGGCCGGGGGATACGCAGTATTTT.

This chain links TRBV28 with TRBJ1-5, with 8 bases that match TRBD1. Germline CDR1 and CDR2: MDHEN and SYDVKM. This CDR3 has 13 residues. V lost 7 bases to trimming and J lost 6 bases; unmatched junction nucleotides: 5. The CDR3 coding sequence is TGTGCCAGCAATGACAGGGGAGGTCAGCCCCAGCATTTT. Its translation is CASNDRGGQPQHF.

The V call is TRBV4-1, the J call TRBJ2-3; TRBD2 matches 7 bases. The V segment lost 0 bases and the J segment 3 bases; nucleotides outside the gene matches: 6. CDR1 is MGHRA, CDR2 YSYEKL, per germline. The CDR3 extends over 16 amino acids. The CDR3 coding sequence is TGCGCCAGCAGCCAAGATTCGGGCGGGAGTACAGATACGCAGTATTTT. Protein sequence: CASSQDSGGSTDTQYF.

V and J are TRBV30 and TRBJ1-4; possibly TRBD1 for D (6 bases). This CDR3 has 14 residues. Trimming stripped 0 bases from V and 5 bases from J, with 10 bases between. Germline assignment: CDR1 GTSNPN and CDR2 SVGIG (reference sequence). The CDR3 DNA follows: TGTGCCTGGAGTGTACAGGGTGGGAATGAAAAACTGTTTTTT. It is translated as CAWSVQGGNEKLFF.

This clone ranks as medium-sized (0.01 to 0.1%). J is TRBJ1-1 and V is TRBV11-1; D gene uncertain. Germline loops: CDR1 SGHAT, CDR2 FQDESV (reference sequence). Between the trimmed V and J ends, which lost 5 bases and 6 bases, there was a span of 7 bases. The CDR3 runs to 11 residues. This CDR3 is CASSLTAEAFF. The DNA of the CDR3 is TGTGCCAGCAGCCTTACTGCTGAAGCTTTCTTT.

This CDR3 is CASRTSGGNEQFF. CDR3 sequence (DNA): TGCGCCAGCAGGACTAGCGGGGGCAATGAGCAGTTCTTC. This chain joins TRBV5-1 and TRBJ2-1, with 12 positions matching TRBD2. The CDR3 has 13 residues. CDR1 SGHRS and CDR2 YFSETQ come from the germline V gene. V was pared by 5 bases and J by 6 bases, with 0 bases of the junction left unmatched.

The chain recombines TRBV5-4 with TRBJ2-2; possible D gene TRBD2, 6 bases. Germline CDR1 SGHNT, CDR2 YYREEE (reference sequence). Deletions cut 3 bases from V and 1 base from J, with 13 bases between. CDR3 size: 16 residues. CDR3 in amino acids: CASSSLGGLNTGELFF. DNA for the CDR3: TGTGCCAGCAGCTCCTTGGGAGGATTGAACACCGGGGAGCTGTTTTTT. Full variable domain (outside the CDR3, taken from reference TRBV5-4 and TRBJ2-2): ETGVTQSPTHLIKTRGQQVTLRCSSQSGHNTVSWYQQALGQGPQFIFQYYREEENGRGNFPPRFSGLQFPNYSSELNVNALELDDSALYLCASSSLGGLNTGELFFGEGSRLTVL.

In its sample, this clone was seen once. The CDR3 DNA sequence: TGCGCCAGCAGCTTGCATACGCCCACTTTGGGCACAGATACGCAGTATTTT. Translated, it gives CASSLHTPTLGTDTQYF. The chain employs TRBV5-1 and TRBJ2-3; unclear D gene. The V and J ends lost 1 base and 1 base respectively, with 16 bases between them. Germline values: CDR1 SGHRS, CDR2 YFSETQ. The CDR3 runs 17 residues.

The chain combines TRBV18 with TRBJ2-7; 7 bases agree with TRBD2. V trimming: 5 bases; J trimming: 0 bases; junction bases outside the gene matches: 13. The CDR3 totals 17 residues. The germline gives CDR1 KGHSH, CDR2 LQKENI. The CDR3 nucleotides read TGTGCCAGCTCAAGCACCGGGACTACGCAAACCTCCTACGAGCAGTACTTC. Its protein product is CASSSTGTTQTSYEQYF. The full variable domain, its missing parts supplied by reference TRBV18 and TRBJ2-7, is NAGVMQNPRHLVRRRGQEARLRCSPMKGHSHVYWYRQLPEEGLKFMVYLQKENIIDESGMPKERFSAEFPKEGPSILRIQQVVRGDSAAYFCASSSTGTTQTSYEQYFGPGTRLTVT.

This clone showed up just a few times. The J gene is TRBJ1-5, the V gene TRBV2; TRBD1 might be the D (5 bases). The CDR3 length is 17 residues. CDR1 and CDR2 (germline): SNHLY, FYNNEI. Trimming took off 4 bases at V and 2 bases at J, with 18 bases between the two ends. The CDR3 DNA is TGTGCCAGCAGTGTGGACGACAGTTTATGGGGCAATCAGCCCCAGCATTTT. Translation gives CASSVDDSLWGNQPQHF.

The genes are TRBV7-8 and TRBJ2-2; D remains ambiguous. Germline loops: CDR1 SGHVS, CDR2 FQNEAQ. The CDR3 is 14 residues long. The V gene lost 5 bases and the J gene lost 6 bases, with 13 bases spanning the gap. Here the CDR3 DNA reads TGTGCCAGCAGCCAGGCCGGGTCTTCCGGGGAGCTGTTTTTT. It codes for CASSQAGSSGELFF.

The V and J genes are TRBV5-4 and TRBJ1-2; 10 bases fit TRBD1. With V trimmed by 0 bases and J by 3 bases, 2 bases remained unmatched. CDR1 and CDR2 from the germline V gene are SGHNT and YYREEE (reference sequence). The CDR3 loop spans 15 amino acids. The CDR3 bases are TGTGCCAGCAGCTTGGAAGGGACAGGGGACTATGGCTACACCTTC. It encodes CASSLEGTGDYGYTF.

The V call is TRBV2, the J call TRBJ2-7; D might be TRBD1 (5 bases). V gave up 7 bases and J gave up 7 bases, with 11 bases separating them. Per germline, CDR1 SNHLY and CDR2 FYNNEI. The length of the CDR3 is 11 residues. CDR3 sequence: CASKQGDEQYF. The DNA for the CDR3 is TGTGCCAGCAAGCAGGGTGATGAGCAGTACTTC.